Below are 27 T cell receptor beta chains sequenced from a single sample in a study of Ad26.COV2.S vaccination and SARS-CoV-2 variants. Treatment denoted: over 15 received Ad26.COV2.S at low or high dose, single or two shots; several received placebo; per-sample allocation not given. Repertoires come from day 63 after the first vaccine or placebo injection. Sequenced by immunoSEQ multiplex PCR; TCRdb stores in-frame clones only, minus some. The sample records a few hundred thousand clones, over 80% being singletons. The sample was peripheral blood, taken in a trial of Ad26.COV2.S vaccine versus placebo. Receptors were obtained from a person between 18 and 65 years old who received the Ad26.COV2.S COVID-19 vaccine or a placebo.

The V and J genes are TRBV5-1 and TRBJ2-5; no firm D call. V was shortened by 1 base and J by 0 bases, with 7 bases between the two germline ends. The CDR3 spans 14 residues. Per germline, CDR1 SGHRS and CDR2 YFSETQ. Here the CDR3 DNA reads TGCGCCAGCAGCTTGTGGTCGTACCAAGAGACCCAGTACTTC. This sequence encodes CASSLWSYQETQYF.

As to this clone: The sample contains more than one DNA sequence encoding this CDR3. This chain links TRBV19 with TRBJ1-5, with a weak D call TRBD1 (5 bases). CDR1 and CDR2 (germline): LNHDA, SQIVND (reference sequence). V lost 4 bases to trimming and J lost 0 bases, with 7 bases between them. The CDR3 has 14 residues. CDR3 sequence (DNA): TGTGCCAGTAGTAATGGGGGTAGCAATCAGCCCCAGCATTTT. Protein product: CASSNGGSNQPQHF.

The rearrangement uses TRBV11-2 and TRBJ1-6, with D hard to call. Germline V gene sequence: CDR1 SGHAT, CDR2 FQNNGV. CDR3 size: 17 residues. The V gene lost 0 bases and the J gene lost 5 bases, with 14 bases spanning the gap. The CDR3 is CASSLEPMGSNNSPLHF. The DNA of the CDR3 is TGTGCCAGCAGCTTAGAACCCATGGGCAGTAATAATTCACCCCTCCACTTT.

This clone was observed a single time. This chain joins TRBV7-2 and TRBJ1-2; no reliable D call. CDR1 and CDR2 from the germline V gene are SGHTA and FQGNSA. This CDR3 is 14 amino acids long. V was trimmed by 4 bases and J by 2 bases, leaving 11 bases between them. CDR3 nucleotide sequence: TGTGCCAGCAGCTCAAGGACGGGAAACTATGGCTACACCTTC. Its translation: CASSSRTGNYGYTF.

CDR3 DNA sequence: TGTGCCAGCCACACAGGGGCCCTAGGGGGGGGCTACACCTTC. Amino acids: CASHTGALGGGYTF. V usage is TRBV28 and J usage is TRBJ1-2, with 7 bases fitting TRBD1. Germline assignment: CDR1 MDHEN and CDR2 SYDVKM. The CDR3 contains 14 residues. V shed 8 bases and J 8 bases; nucleotides not matched to a gene: 14.

CDR3 sequence reads: CASSSASGDTQYF. The CDR3 bases are TGTGCCAGCAGCTCAGCGTCCGGGGATACGCAGTATTTT. The chain recombines TRBV3-1 (or the pseudogene TRBV3-2) with TRBJ2-3; D gene ambiguous. Germline-derived CDR1 and CDR2 are LGHDT and YNNKEL (reference sequence). The CDR3 runs to 13 residues. V was shortened by 5 bases and J by 6 bases, with 12 bases between the two germline ends.

This sequence joins TRBV28 and TRBJ1-2; 7 bases line up with TRBD1. The CDR3 contains 15 residues. Germline CDR1 and CDR2: MDHEN and SYDVKM. The V and J ends lost 1 base and 4 bases, in that order; junction bases with no gene match: 6. CDR3: CASSLFPGQSYGYTF. In nucleotides, the CDR3 is TGTGCCAGCAGTTTATTTCCGGGACAGTCCTATGGCTACACCTTC.

A few counts support this clone. This chain uses TRBV5-5 with TRBJ1-5; maybe TRBD1 (5 bases). The germline gives CDR1 SGHKS, CDR2 YYEKEE (reference sequence). The CDR3 extends over 14 amino acids. Trimming removed 2 bases from V and 4 bases from J, with 10 bases in between. This chain's CDR3 is CASSFLGENQPQHF. The DNA for the CDR3 is TGTGCCAGCAGCTTTTTGGGGGAGAATCAGCCCCAGCATTTT.

The chain uses TRBV19 and TRBJ2-7; 12 positions match TRBD2. The V segment lost 5 bases and the J segment 2 bases; nucleotides outside the gene matches: 1. The CDR3 totals 14 residues. The germline gives CDR1 LNHDA, CDR2 SQIVND (reference sequence). CDR3 sequence reads: CASSPSGGAYEQYF. The CDR3 DNA reads as TGTGCCAGTAGTCCTAGCGGGGGGGCCTACGAGCAGTACTTC.

V gene TRBV19 combines with J gene TRBJ2-1; D call uncertain. CDR3 length equals 12 residues. V lost 5 bases to trimming and J lost 4 bases, with 6 bases between them. Per germline, CDR1 LNHDA and CDR2 SQIVND (reference sequence). The CDR3 DNA follows: TGTGCCAGTAGTGCAACTTACAATGAGCAGTTCTTC. This gives the protein CASSATYNEQFF.

V usage is TRBV7-9 and J usage is TRBJ2-3, with D possibly TRBD1 on 5 matching bases. The CDR3 extends over 14 amino acids. Trimming took 1 base from V and 2 from J, leaving 7 bases between them. Germline CDR1 SEHNR, CDR2 FQNEAQ (reference sequence). Here the CDR3 reads CASSLGQPTDTQYF. For the CDR3, the DNA is TGTGCCAGCAGCTTAGGACAGCCCACAGATACGCAGTATTTT.

For this clone: Germline and junction disagree at one end, which may indicate a read error. This sequence joins TRBV7-9 and TRBJ1-4; 7 nucleotides match TRBD1. CDR1 is SEHNR, CDR2 FQNEAQ, per germline (reference sequence). CDR3 length equals 12 residues. The chain's CDR3 is CAIDRAKEKLFF. The CDR3 bases are TGTGCCATAGACAGGGCTAAGGAAAAACTGTTTTTT.

A single count supports this clone. Sequence at one end of the junction differs from germline and may be a read error. The V and J genes are TRBV5-1 and TRBJ1-1, with D possibly TRBD1 on 6 matching bases. The CDR3 runs 13 residues. In germline, CDR1 is SGHRS, CDR2 YFSETQ. CDR3 sequence: CASSLTGNPEAFF. The CDR3 nucleotides are TGCGCCAGCAGCTTGACAGGGAACCCTGAAGCTTTCTTT.

This chain links TRBV30 with TRBJ1-5, with D uncertain. V lost 7 bases to trimming and J lost 0 bases, with 13 bases between them. Germline V CDR1 and CDR2: GTSNPN, SVGIG (reference sequence). The CDR3 loop spans 14 amino acids. The CDR3 region is CAYDGGNSNQPQHF. DNA of the CDR3: TGTGCCTATGACGGAGGGAATAGCAATCAGCCCCAGCATTTT.

V gene TRBV7-6 combines with J gene TRBJ2-3, with TRBD2 matching over 13 bases. The CDR3 is 20 residues long. With V trimmed by 0 bases and J by 2 bases, 11 bases remained unmatched. CDR1 SGHVS and CDR2 FNYEAQ come from the germline V gene. The CDR3 coding sequence is TGTGCCAGCAGCTTAGCGCTACTAGCGGGGGGGAAGTATTACACAGATACGCAGTATTTT. The encoded protein is CASSLALLAGGKYYTDTQYF. The full variable domain, with the rest looked up from reference TRBV7-6 and TRBJ2-3, is GAGVSQSPRYKVTKRGQDVALRCDPISGHVSLYWYRQALGQGPEFLTYFNYEAQQDKSGLPNDRFSAERPEGSISTLTIQRTEQRDSAMYRCASSLALLAGGKYYTDTQYFGPGTRLTVL.

The genes are TRBV3-1 (or the pseudogene TRBV3-2) and TRBJ1-1, with 10 bases matching TRBD1. Per germline, CDR1 LGHDT and CDR2 YNNKEL (reference sequence). The CDR3 contains 15 residues. With V trimmed by 0 bases and J by 4 bases, 2 bases remained unmatched. The CDR3 sequence is CASSQDRTGGTEAFF. The CDR3 DNA reads TGTGCCAGCAGCCAAGACCGGACAGGGGGCACTGAAGCTTTCTTT.

The chain recombines TRBV3-1 (or the pseudogene TRBV3-2) with TRBJ2-2; D is ambiguous. This CDR3 comprises 14 residues. V dropped 0 bases and J dropped 4 bases, with 6 bases sitting between them. In germline, CDR1 is LGHDT, CDR2 YNNKEL (reference sequence). In DNA form, the CDR3 reads TGTGCCAGCAGCCAAGATTCGGGCACCGGGGAGCTGTTTTTT. It is translated as CASSQDSGTGELFF.

CDR3 in DNA: TGCGCCAGCAGTAAGGGGGGCAGCACCGGGGAGCTGTTTTTT. Protein: CASSKGGSTGELFF. The chain recombines TRBV5-1 with TRBJ2-2, with D perhaps TRBD1 or TRBD2 (6 bases each). This CDR3 is built from 14 residues. V was trimmed by 5 bases and J by 4 bases, leaving 12 bases between them. Germline-derived CDR1 and CDR2 are SGHRS and YFSETQ.

V usage is TRBV5-8 and J usage is TRBJ1-5; the D gene is possibly TRBD1 (6 bases). Germline assignment: CDR1 SGHTS and CDR2 YDEGEE. With 0 bases removed from V and 0 bases from J, the gap between germline ends came to 7 bases. CDR3 length: 15 amino acids. CDR3: CASSLAGDSNQPQHF. Written as DNA, the CDR3 is TGTGCCAGCAGCTTGGCAGGGGATAGCAATCAGCCCCAGCATTTT.

The gene calls are TRBV19 and TRBJ2-1; TRBD2 might be the D (7 bases). The V end lost 8 bases, the J end lost 2 bases, and 13 bases lay between the germline ends. Germline V gene lookup returns CDR1 LNHDA and CDR2 SQIVND (reference sequence). This CDR3 is 14 amino acids long. CDR3 in DNA: TGTGCCAGTTCCGCGGGGGCCCCCTACAATGAGCAGTTCTTC. Amino acids: CASSAGAPYNEQFF.

V usage is TRBV5-1 and J usage is TRBJ2-3, with D possibly matching TRBD2 (6 bases). CDR1 SGHRS and CDR2 YFSETQ come from the germline V gene. This CDR3 has 15 residues. V was cut by 5 bases and J by 0 bases, with 13 bases left in between. Written as DNA, the CDR3 is TGCGCCAGCAGTTATACCGGGACTAGCACAGATACGCAGTATTTT. Its protein is CASSYTGTSTDTQYF. Variable domain in full (rest from reference TRBV5-1 and TRBJ2-3): KAGVTQTPRYLIKTRGQQVTLSCSPISGHRSVSWYQQTPGQGLQFLFEYFSETQRNKGNFPGRFSGRQFSNSRSEMNVSTLELGDSALYLCASSYTGTSTDTQYFGPGTRLTVL.

The chain carries TRBV30 and TRBJ1-1, with TRBD1 matching over 7 bases. Germline assignment: CDR1 GTSNPN and CDR2 SVGIG (reference sequence). The V segment lost 2 bases and the J segment 3 bases; nucleotides outside the gene matches: 3. CDR3 length: 13 amino acids. The CDR3 loop is CAWSLTGYTEAFF. In nucleotides, the CDR3 is TGTGCCTGGAGTTTGACAGGGTACACTGAAGCTTTCTTT.

The rearrangement joins TRBV28 to TRBJ1-2; a possible D gene is TRBD1 (5 bases). Germline CDR1 reads MDHEN; CDR2 reads SYDVKM. The CDR3 is 15 amino acids. V was pared by 8 bases and J by 2 bases, with 18 bases between. CDR3 coding DNA: TGTGCCAGCGGCCACCCCCAGGCAGGGAACTATGGCTACACCTTC. It yields the protein CASGHPQAGNYGYTF.

The chain joins TRBV21-1 to TRBJ1-2. TRBV21-1 is classified as a pseudogene. This CDR3 region has 18 residues. CDR3 loop: CASSKAYCGSLRLYGYTF. DNA for the CDR3: TGTGCCAGCAGCAAAGCGTACTGTGGCAGTTTACGACTCTATGGCTACACCTTC.

A single count supports this clone. The rearrangement joins TRBV19 to TRBJ1-1; unclear D gene. The CDR3 runs 13 residues. CDR1 is LNHDA and CDR2 is SQIVND in the germline V gene (reference sequence). Deletions cut 5 bases from V and 0 bases from J, with 7 bases between. CDR3 bases: TGTGCCAGTAGTGGGATGATGAACACTGAAGCTTTCTTT. Its protein is CASSGMMNTEAFF.

The chain has TRBV4-3 and TRBJ2-7, with 8 bases identical to TRBD2. Unmatched junction bases numbered 1, after V lost 4 bases and J lost 2 bases. This CDR3 comprises 13 residues. Germline CDR1 LGHNA, CDR2 YSLEER. The CDR3 region is CASSPGLAYEQYF. DNA for the CDR3: TGCGCCAGCAGCCCGGGACTAGCCTACGAGCAGTACTTC.

The chain couples TRBV4-1 to TRBJ2-6; D unclear. CDR3 size: 16 residues. Trimming shortened V by 0 bases and J by 0 bases, and 6 bases separated the two germline ends. Germline V gene sequence: CDR1 MGHRA, CDR2 YSYEKL. For the CDR3, the DNA is TGCGCCAGCAGCCAAGATCGGACCTCTGGGGCCAACGTCCTGACTTTC. Protein sequence: CASSQDRTSGANVLTF.